This TCR beta chain was documented in a study of blood T cell repertoires in COVID-19. Overall study: From the United States, Italy and Spain came samples of acute and convalescent COVID-19. In each case, the material was cDNA or gDNA derived from T cells, B-cell-depleted T cells, or PBMCs.

The Seattle patients, enrolled during active infection, were followed longitudinally. In the authors' workflow: Estimation of nucleated cell counts was performed using reference gene primer amplification. TCRdb's table, derived via immunoSEQ multiplex PCR, lists solely in-frame clones and lacks some. The V and J calls and clone size were taken over from that table, and D and trimming were inferred from the DNA. The repertoire holds about 49,000 clones, 81% seen once, with approximately 20% in the top ten. V gave up 6 bases and J gave up 6 bases; unmatched junction bases: 4. Germline CDR1 and CDR2: SNHLY and FYNNEI. The CDR3 length is 15 residues.

The V gene is TRBV2, the J gene TRBJ2-1; 14 bases line up with TRBD2. This sequence originates from a woman older than 75 with COVID-19, enrolled during active disease. Sequenced: peripheral blood. CDR3 DNA sequence: TGTGCCAGCAGCCGACTAGCGGGAGGGGGCAATGAGCAGTTCTTC. Its translation: CASSRLAGGGNEQFF. Full variable domain (missing parts from reference TRBV2 and TRBJ2-1): EPEVTQTPSHQVTQMGQEVILRCVPISNHLYFYWYRQILGQKVEFLVSFYNNEISEKSEIFDDQFSVERPDGSNFTLKIRSTKLEDSAMYFCASSRLAGGGNEQFFGPGTRLTVL.